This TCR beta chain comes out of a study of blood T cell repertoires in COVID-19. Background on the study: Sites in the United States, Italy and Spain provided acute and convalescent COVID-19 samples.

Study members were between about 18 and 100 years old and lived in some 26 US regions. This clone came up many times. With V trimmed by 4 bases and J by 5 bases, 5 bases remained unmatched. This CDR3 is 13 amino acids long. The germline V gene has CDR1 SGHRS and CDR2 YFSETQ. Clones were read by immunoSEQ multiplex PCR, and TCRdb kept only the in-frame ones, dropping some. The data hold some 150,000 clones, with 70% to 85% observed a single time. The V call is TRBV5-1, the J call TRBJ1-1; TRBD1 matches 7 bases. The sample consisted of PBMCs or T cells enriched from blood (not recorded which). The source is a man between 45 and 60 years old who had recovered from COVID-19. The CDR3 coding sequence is TGCGCCAGCAGCGTGACAGGGAGGACTGAAGCTTTCTTT. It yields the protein CASSVTGRTEAFF.